This T cell receptor (beta chain) was sequenced during a study of cytomegalovirus exposure and HLA in healthy donors. Study as a whole: A subsequent analysis stated that the 110 or so validation repertoires were run on the same platform as the approximately 700 first-cohort repertoires. Study-wide results and caveats: The classifier reportedly diagnosed cytomegalovirus status with high specificity and sensitivity.

The CDR3 spans 13 residues. The germline V and J ends were trimmed by 3 bases and 6 bases, with 9 bases remaining between them. The germline CDR1 and CDR2 sequences are MNHNS and SASEGT. Data came from immunoSEQ multiplex PCR; TCRdb stores just in-frame clones and leaves some out. The sample shows 150,000 to 200,000 clones, approximately 80% of them seen only once. The sample holds many counts of this clone. Its antigen is not known. The sequence derives from a woman aged 30 to 39 in good health and CMV-seropositive. Sequences were obtained from PBMCs. V and J are TRBV6-1 and TRBJ2-1, with D unclear. The CDR3: CASSDLSRNEQFF. CDR3 in DNA: TGTGCCAGCAGTGACCTTAGTCGCAATGAGCAGTTCTTC.